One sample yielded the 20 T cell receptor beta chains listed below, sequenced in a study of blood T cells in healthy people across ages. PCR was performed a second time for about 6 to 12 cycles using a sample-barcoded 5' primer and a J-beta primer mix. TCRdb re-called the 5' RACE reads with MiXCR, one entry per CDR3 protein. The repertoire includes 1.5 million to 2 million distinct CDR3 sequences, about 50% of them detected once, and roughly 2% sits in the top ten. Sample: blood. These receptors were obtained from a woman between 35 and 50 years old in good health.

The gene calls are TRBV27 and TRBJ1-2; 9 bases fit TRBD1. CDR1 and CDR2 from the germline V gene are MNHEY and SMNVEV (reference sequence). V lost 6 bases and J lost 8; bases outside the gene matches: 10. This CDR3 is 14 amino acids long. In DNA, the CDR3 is TGTGCCAGCAGACAACAGGGGGCTAATGAGGGCTACACCTTC. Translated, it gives CASRQQGANEGYTF.

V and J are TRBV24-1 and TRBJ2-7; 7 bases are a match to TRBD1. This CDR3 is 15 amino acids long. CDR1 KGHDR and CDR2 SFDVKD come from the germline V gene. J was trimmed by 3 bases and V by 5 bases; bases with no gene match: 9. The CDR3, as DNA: TGTGCCACCAGTGTGGGGGACAGCATTTTCTACGAGCAGTACTTC. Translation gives CATSVGDSIFYEQYF.

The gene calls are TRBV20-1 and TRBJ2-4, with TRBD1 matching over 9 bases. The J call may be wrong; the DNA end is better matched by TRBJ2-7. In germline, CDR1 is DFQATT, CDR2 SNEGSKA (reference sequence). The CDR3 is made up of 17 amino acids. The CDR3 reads CSARIAGMGQGVYEQYF. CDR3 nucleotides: TGCAGTGCTAGGATCGCCGGAATGGGACAGGGTGTTTACGAGCAGTACTTC.

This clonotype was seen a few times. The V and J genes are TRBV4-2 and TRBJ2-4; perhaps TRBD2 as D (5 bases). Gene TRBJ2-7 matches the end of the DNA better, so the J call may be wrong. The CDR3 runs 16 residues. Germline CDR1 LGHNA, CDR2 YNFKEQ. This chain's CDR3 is CASSQGLVEGFYEQYF. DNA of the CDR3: TGTGCCAGCAGCCAAGGTCTGGTCGAGGGTTTCTACGAGCAGTACTTC.

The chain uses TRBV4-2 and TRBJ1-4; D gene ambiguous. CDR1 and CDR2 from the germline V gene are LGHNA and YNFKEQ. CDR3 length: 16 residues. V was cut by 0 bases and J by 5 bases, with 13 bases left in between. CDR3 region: CASSQDQAGLNEKLFF. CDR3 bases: TGTGCCAGCAGCCAAGATCAGGCAGGTTTAAATGAAAAACTGTTTTTT.

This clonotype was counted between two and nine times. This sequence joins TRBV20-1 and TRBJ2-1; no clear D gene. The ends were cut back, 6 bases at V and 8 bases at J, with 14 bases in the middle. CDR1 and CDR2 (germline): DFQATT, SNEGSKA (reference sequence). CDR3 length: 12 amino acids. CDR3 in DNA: TGCAGTGCCGCAAGCCTAGGAGATGAGCAGTTCTTC. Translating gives CSAASLGDEQFF.

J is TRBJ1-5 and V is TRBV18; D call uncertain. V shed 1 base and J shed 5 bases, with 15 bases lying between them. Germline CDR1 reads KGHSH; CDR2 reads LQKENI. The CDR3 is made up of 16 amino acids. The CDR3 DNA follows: TGTGCCAGCTCACCACAAGCGGGGAGAATGGATCAGCCCCAGCATTTT. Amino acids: CASSPQAGRMDQPQHF.

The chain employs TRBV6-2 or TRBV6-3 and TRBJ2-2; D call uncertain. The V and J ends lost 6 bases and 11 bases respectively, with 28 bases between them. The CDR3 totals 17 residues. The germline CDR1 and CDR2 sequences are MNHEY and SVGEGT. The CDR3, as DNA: TGTGCCAGCAGCCGAGCGTTGAGATTAGTGGGAAACTATGAGCTGTTTTTT. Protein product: CASSRALRLVGNYELFF.

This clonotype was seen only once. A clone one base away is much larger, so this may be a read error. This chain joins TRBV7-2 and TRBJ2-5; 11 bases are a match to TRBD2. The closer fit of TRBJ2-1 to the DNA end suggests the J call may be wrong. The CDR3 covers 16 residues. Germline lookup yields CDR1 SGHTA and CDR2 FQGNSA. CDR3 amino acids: CASSRTSGGNQETQFF. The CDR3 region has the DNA TGTGCCAGCAGCCGTACTAGCGGGGGCAATCAAGAGACCCAGTTCTTC.

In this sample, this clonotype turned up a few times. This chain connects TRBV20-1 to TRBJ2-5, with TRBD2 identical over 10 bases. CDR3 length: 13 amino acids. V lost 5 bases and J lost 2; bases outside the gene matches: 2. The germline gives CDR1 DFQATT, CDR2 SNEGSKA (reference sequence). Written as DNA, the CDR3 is TGCAGTGCTGGACTAGCGGCTCAAGAGACCCAGTACTTC. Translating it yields CSAGLAAQETQYF.

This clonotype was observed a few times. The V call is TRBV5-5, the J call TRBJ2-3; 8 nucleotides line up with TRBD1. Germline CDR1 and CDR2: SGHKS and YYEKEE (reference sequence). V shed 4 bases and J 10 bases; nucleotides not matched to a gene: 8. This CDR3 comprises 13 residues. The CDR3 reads CASSPGQGFAQYF. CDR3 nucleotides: TGTGCCAGCAGCCCTGGACAGGGATTCGCGCAGTATTTT.

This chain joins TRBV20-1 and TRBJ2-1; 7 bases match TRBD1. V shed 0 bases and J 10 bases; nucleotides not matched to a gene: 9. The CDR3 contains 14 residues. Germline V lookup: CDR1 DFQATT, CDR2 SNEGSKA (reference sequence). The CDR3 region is CSARDLGGSYEQFF. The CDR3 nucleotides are TGCAGTGCTAGAGACCTAGGGGGCTCCTACGAGCAGTTCTTC.

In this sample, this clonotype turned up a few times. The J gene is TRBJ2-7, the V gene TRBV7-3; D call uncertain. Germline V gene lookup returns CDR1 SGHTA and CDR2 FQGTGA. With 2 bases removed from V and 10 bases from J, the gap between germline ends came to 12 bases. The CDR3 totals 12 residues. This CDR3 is CASSLDRVIQYF. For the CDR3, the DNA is TGTGCCAGCAGCTTAGATCGGGTCATCCAGTACTTC.

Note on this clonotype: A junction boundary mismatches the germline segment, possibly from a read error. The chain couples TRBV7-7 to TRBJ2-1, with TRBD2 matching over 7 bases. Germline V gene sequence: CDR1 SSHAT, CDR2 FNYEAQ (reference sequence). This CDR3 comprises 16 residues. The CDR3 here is CASSRGGRVTYNEQFF. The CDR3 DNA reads TGTGCTAGCAGCCGGGGAGGGCGGGTCACCTACAATGAGCAGTTCTTC.

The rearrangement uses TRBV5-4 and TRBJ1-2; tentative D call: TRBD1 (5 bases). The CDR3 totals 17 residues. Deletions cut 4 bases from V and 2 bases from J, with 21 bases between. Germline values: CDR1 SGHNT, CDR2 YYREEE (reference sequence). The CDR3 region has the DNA TGTGCCAGCAGCCCTTACCTCTCGGGGAGGGGAAACTATGGCTACACCTTC. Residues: CASSPYLSGRGNYGYTF. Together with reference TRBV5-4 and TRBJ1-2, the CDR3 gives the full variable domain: ETGVTQSPTHLIKTRGQQVTLRCSSQSGHNTVSWYQQALGQGPQFIFQYYREEENGRGNFPPRFSGLQFPNYSSELNVNALELDDSALYLCASSPYLSGRGNYGYTFGSGTRLTVV.

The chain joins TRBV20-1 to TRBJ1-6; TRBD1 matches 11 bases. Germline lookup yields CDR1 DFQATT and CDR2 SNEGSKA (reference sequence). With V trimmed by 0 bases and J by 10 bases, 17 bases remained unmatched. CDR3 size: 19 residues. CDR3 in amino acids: CSAREGKGGTGGSRSPLHF. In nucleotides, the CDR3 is TGCAGTGCTAGAGAAGGGAAAGGCGGGACAGGGGGTTCTAGGTCACCCCTCCACTTT.

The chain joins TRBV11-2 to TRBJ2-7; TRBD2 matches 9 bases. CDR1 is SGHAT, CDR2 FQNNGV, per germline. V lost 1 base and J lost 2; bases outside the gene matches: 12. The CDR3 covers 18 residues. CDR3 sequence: CASSLVALSSGNPYEQYF. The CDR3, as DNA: TGTGCCAGCAGCTTAGTGGCTCTGTCTAGCGGGAACCCCTACGAGCAGTACTTC.

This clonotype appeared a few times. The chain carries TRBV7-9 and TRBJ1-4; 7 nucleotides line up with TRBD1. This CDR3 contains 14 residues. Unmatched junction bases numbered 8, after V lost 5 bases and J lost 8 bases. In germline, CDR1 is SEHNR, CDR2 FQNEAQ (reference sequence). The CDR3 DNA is TGTGCCAGCAGCGCGCCAGGGGGGAGAGAAAAACTGTTTTTT. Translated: CASSAPGGREKLFF. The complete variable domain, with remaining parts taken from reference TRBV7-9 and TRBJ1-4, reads DTGVSQNPRHKITKRGQNVTFRCDPISEHNRLYWYRQTLGQGPEFLTYFQNEAQLEKSRLLSDRFSAERPKGSFSTLEIQRTEQGDSAMYLCASSAPGGREKLFFGSGTQLSVL.

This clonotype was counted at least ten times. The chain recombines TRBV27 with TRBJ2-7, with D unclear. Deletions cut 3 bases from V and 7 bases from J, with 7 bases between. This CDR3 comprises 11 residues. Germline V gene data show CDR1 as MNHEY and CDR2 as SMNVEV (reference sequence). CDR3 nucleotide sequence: TGTGCCAGCAGTTTTGACAATGAGCAGTACTTC. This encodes CASSFDNEQYF.

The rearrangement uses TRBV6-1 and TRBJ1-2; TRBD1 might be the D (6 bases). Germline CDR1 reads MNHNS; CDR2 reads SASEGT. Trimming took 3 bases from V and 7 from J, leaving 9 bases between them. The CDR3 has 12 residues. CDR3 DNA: TGTGCCAGCAGTGACACAGGGTGTGGCTACACCTTC. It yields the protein CASSDTGCGYTF.